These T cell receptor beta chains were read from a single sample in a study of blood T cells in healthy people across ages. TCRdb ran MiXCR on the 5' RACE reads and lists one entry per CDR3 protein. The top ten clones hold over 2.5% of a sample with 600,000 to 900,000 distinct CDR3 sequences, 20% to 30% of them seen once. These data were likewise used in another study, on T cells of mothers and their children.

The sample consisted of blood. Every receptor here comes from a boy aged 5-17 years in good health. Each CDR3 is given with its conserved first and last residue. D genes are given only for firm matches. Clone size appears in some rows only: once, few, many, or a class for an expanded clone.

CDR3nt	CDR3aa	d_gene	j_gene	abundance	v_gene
TGTGCCAGTAGTCCGCAGACAGGGTCCTACGAGCAGTACTTC	CASSPQTGSYEQYF	TRBD1	TRBJ2-7	.	TRBV19
TGTGCCAGCAGTCAGCCTACAGTCCTGAGGGAGACCCAGTACTTC	CASSQPTVLRETQYF	.	TRBJ2-5	.	TRBV7-9
TGTGCCACCAGCCCTCACGGACTAGCGGAACACTCCTACAATGAGCAGTTCTTC	CATSPHGLAEHSYNEQFF	TRBD2	TRBJ2-1	few	TRBV15
TGTGCCAGCAGTGATGGACCCCGGGAGCAGTTCTTC	CASSDGPREQFF	.	TRBJ2-1	.	TRBV6-4
TGTGCCAGCAGCCTCACCCCGGGACGGTGGAGCACTGAAGCTTTCTTT	CASSLTPGRWSTEAFF	.	TRBJ1-1	.	TRBV3-1
TGTGCCAGCGACGTCGCAGGACTTTTGGAGACCCAGTACTTC	CASDVAGLLETQYF	.	TRBJ2-5	.	TRBV7-9
TGCGCCAGCAGGCGGGAAGAGAGAACCTACGAGCAGTACTTC	CASRREERTYEQYF	.	TRBJ2-7	.	TRBV23-1
TGTGCCAGCAGCTTGGATGGGCTAACAACTAATGAAAAACTGTTTTTT	CASSLDGLTTNEKLFF	.	TRBJ1-4	.	TRBV5-6
TGTGCCAGCAGTTACGGTTTTCGGGCCGGAAACACTGAAGCTTTCTTT	CASSYGFRAGNTEAFF	.	TRBJ1-1	.	TRBV6-6
TGTGCCAGCGGGGACCACCAAGAGACCCAGTACTTC	CASGDHQETQYF	.	TRBJ2-5	few	TRBV11-2
TGTGCCAGCAGTGACACCGGGCGGGGAAAACTGTTTTTT	CASSDTGRGKLFF	.	TRBJ1-4	.	TRBV25-1